This paragraph covers one TCR beta chain sequence. Per germline, CDR1 DFQATT and CDR2 SNEGSKA (reference sequence). V trimming: 0 bases; J trimming: 4 bases; junction bases outside the gene matches: 13. The CDR3 runs to 17 residues. The record originates from a study of early T cells in non-severe SARS-CoV-2 infection. cDNA molecules, individually, were tagged with unique molecular identifiers. MiXCR was run by TCRdb on the 5' RACE reads, yielding one entry per CDR3 protein. The table lists tens of thousands of distinct CDR3 sequences, less than 6% of them singletons. The TCR was taken from an adult who was a healthcare worker with PCR-confirmed SARS-CoV-2 infection or an uninfected control (not recorded which). V and J are TRBV20-1 and TRBJ2-3; 7 nucleotides align to TRBD2. The sequences come from whole blood, collected at baseline. In nucleotides, the CDR3 is TGCAGTGCTAGAGATCTGGAGACTAGCAGTTTCGCAGATACGCAGTATTTT. This gives the protein CSARDLETSSFADTQYF.